This T cell receptor beta chain was profiled in a study of blood T cell repertoires in COVID-19. At the level of the study: There were acute and convalescent COVID-19 samples, and they came from the United States, Italy and Spain.

With V trimmed by 1 base and J by 5 bases, 4 bases remained unmatched. The CDR3 totals 14 residues. CDR1 SNHLY and CDR2 FYNNEI come from the germline V gene. Enrolment of Seattle patients took place during active infection, and they were followed longitudinally. In the original processing: How many nucleated cells were present was estimated from reference gene primer amplification. Repertoires were generated with immunoSEQ multiplex PCR, while TCRdb's copy carries only in-frame clones and drops some. That table gives V, J and clone size, and the DNA gave D and trimming. The sample shows 200,000 to 250,000 clones, 92% of them seen only once.

This receptor was obtained from a man aged 60-69 years with COVID-19, enrolled during active disease. Sequenced material: peripheral blood. V usage is TRBV2 and J usage is TRBJ2-7; TRBD1 matches at 8 bases. CDR3 sequence: CASSEGTGTHEQYF. The CDR3 DNA reads as TGTGCCAGCAGTGAAGGGACAGGGACCCACGAGCAGTACTTC. The whole variable domain, filled in from reference TRBV2 and TRBJ2-7, reads EPEVTQTPSHQVTQMGQEVILRCVPISNHLYFYWYRQILGQKVEFLVSFYNNEISEKSEIFDDQFSVERPDGSNFTLKIRSTKLEDSAMYFCASSEGTGTHEQYFGPGTRLTVT.